Each of the 29 T cell receptor beta chains below was sequenced from the same sample in a study of cytomegalovirus exposure and HLA in healthy donors. 13 Jbeta primers and 60 Vbeta primers were used for the PCR. TCRdb's table, derived via immunoSEQ multiplex PCR, lists solely in-frame clones and lacks some. This repertoire includes some 75,000 clones. The sequenced sample consisted of PBMCs. Receptors originate from a boy between 10 and 17 years old in good health and CMV-seronegative.

This chain joins TRBV9 and TRBJ2-7; 12 bases are a match to TRBD2. This CDR3 is 15 amino acids long. V gave up 4 bases and J gave up 4 bases; unmatched junction bases: 6. Germline CDR1 and CDR2: SGDLS and YYNGEE. Written as DNA, the CDR3 is TGTGCCAGCAGCCCCCGACTAGCGGGAGATTACGAGCAGTACTTC. The encoded protein is CASSPRLAGDYEQYF.

Regarding this clone: One junction end does not reproduce the germline sequence, and a read error may be involved. V usage is TRBV19 and J usage is TRBJ2-1, with 7 bases fitting TRBD2. The germline V gene encodes CDR1 LNHDA and CDR2 SQIVND (reference sequence). The CDR3 covers 15 residues. The CDR3 DNA follows: TGTGCCAGTAGTGCTAGCGGAAGCTCCGACAATGAGCAGTTCTTC. Its protein is CASSASGSSDNEQFF.

The genes are TRBV6-1 and TRBJ2-7; 7 nucleotides line up with TRBD2. V shed 0 bases, J shed 0 bases, and the junction held 8 bases outside the gene matches. Germline values: CDR1 MNHNS, CDR2 SASEGT. CDR3 length: 17 residues. The DNA for the CDR3 is TGTGCCAGCAGTGAAGCAAGGCGGCGGGGGTTCTCCTACGAGCAGTACTTC. This translates into CASSEARRRGFSYEQYF.

V and J are TRBV15 and TRBJ2-5; 7 nucleotides match TRBD1. CDR3 size: 14 residues. Looked up from germline, CDR1 is LNHNV and CDR2 is YYDKDF (reference sequence). Unmatched junction bases numbered 3, after V lost 1 base and J lost 4 bases. The chain's CDR3 is CATSRGQGTETQYF. The CDR3, as DNA: TGTGCCACCAGCAGAGGACAGGGAACAGAGACCCAGTACTTC.

The chain joins TRBV6-1 to TRBJ2-7; 10 bases map to TRBD1. Germline V gene lookup returns CDR1 MNHNS and CDR2 SASEGT. Losses at the gene ends were 6 bases for V and 3 bases for J; bases not matched to a gene: 8. The CDR3 covers 15 residues. CDR3 sequence (DNA): TGTGCCAGCAGCGGGGGACAGGGGACCGACTACGAGCAGTACTTC. Its translation is CASSGGQGTDYEQYF.

The V gene is TRBV2, the J gene TRBJ2-7; perhaps TRBD2 as D (6 bases). The CDR3 sequence is 15 residues long. V was cut by 2 bases and J by 3 bases, with 14 bases left in between. Germline CDR1 SNHLY, CDR2 FYNNEI. The CDR3 spells CASSERRGSDYEQYF. The CDR3 DNA reads TGTGCCAGCAGTGAACGGCGGGGATCGGACTACGAGCAGTACTTC. Full variable domain (missing parts from reference TRBV2 and TRBJ2-7): EPEVTQTPSHQVTQMGQEVILRCVPISNHLYFYWYRQILGQKVEFLVSFYNNEISEKSEIFDDQFSVERPDGSNFTLKIRSTKLEDSAMYFCASSERRGSDYEQYFGPGTRLTVT.

This chain joins TRBV9 and TRBJ2-5, with 8 bases identical to TRBD1. Germline CDR1 SGDLS, CDR2 YYNGEE. The CDR3 has 15 residues. V gave up 2 bases and J gave up 5 bases; unmatched junction bases: 8. The CDR3 nucleotides are TGTGCCAGCAGCGTCACATCGGACAGGGTTGAGACCCAGTACTTC. It is translated as CASSVTSDRVETQYF.

CDR3 in amino acids: CASSEYRSGQEAADTQYF. In nucleotides, the CDR3 is TGTGCCAGCAGTGAATATAGATCGGGACAAGAGGCGGCAGATACGCAGTATTTT. V gene TRBV25-1 combines with J gene TRBJ2-3, with a possible D match to TRBD1 (6 bases). The germline V and J ends were trimmed by 0 bases and 4 bases, with 20 bases remaining between them. In germline, CDR1 is MGHDK, CDR2 SYGVNS. The CDR3 length is 18 residues.

The chain uses TRBV14 and TRBJ2-7, with 7 bases fitting TRBD2. Trimming removed 4 bases from V and 0 bases from J; junction bases left unmatched: 6. The CDR3 length is 15 residues. In germline, CDR1 is SGHDN, CDR2 FVKESK. The CDR3: CASSRSGKSSYEQYF. CDR3 bases: TGTGCCAGCAGCCGGAGCGGGAAGTCCTCCTACGAGCAGTACTTC.

The rearrangement joins TRBV6-5 to TRBJ2-3; TRBD2 matches at 10 bases. With 0 bases clipped from V and 5 bases from J, the junction kept 2 bases outside the gene matches. The length of the CDR3 is 15 residues. Germline loops: CDR1 MNHEY, CDR2 SVGAGI. The CDR3 region is CASSYSSGRVDTQYF. The CDR3 DNA is TGTGCCAGCAGTTACTCAAGCGGGAGGGTAGATACGCAGTATTTT.

This chain links TRBV19 with TRBJ1-5; no definite D call. The CDR3 consists of 16 residues. Germline V CDR1 and CDR2: LNHDA, SQIVND (reference sequence). V dropped 5 bases and J dropped 0 bases, with 14 bases sitting between them. The CDR3 DNA sequence: TGTGCCAGTAGTGCCTGGGGAGGATCTAGCAATCAGCCCCAGCATTTT. It yields the protein CASSAWGGSSNQPQHF.

V is TRBV30 and J is TRBJ2-7; D gene unclear. The CDR3 is 14 residues long. Germline CDR1 is GTSNPN and CDR2 is SVGIG (reference sequence). Trimming stripped 0 bases from V and 1 base from J, with 10 bases between. The CDR3 here is CAWSVGVSSYEQYF. The DNA of the CDR3 is TGTGCCTGGAGTGTAGGAGTCAGTTCCTACGAGCAGTACTTC.

The rearrangement links TRBV5-1 to TRBJ2-5; 11 bases are shared with TRBD2. The CDR3 runs to 18 residues. Trimming took 0 bases from V and 5 from J; bases not matched to a gene: 12. Germline CDR1 and CDR2: SGHRS and YFSETQ. DNA for the CDR3: TGCGCCAGCAGCTTGGTCCAACTAGCGGGAGTCGGGGGGGAGACCCAGTACTTC. This translates into CASSLVQLAGVGGETQYF.

This sequence joins TRBV30 and TRBJ2-1, with 9 bases lining up with TRBD1. Germline V lookup: CDR1 GTSNPN, CDR2 SVGIG (reference sequence). Unmatched junction bases numbered 14, after V lost 8 bases and J lost 6 bases. This CDR3 contains 15 residues. The CDR3 protein is CAGNRRDRVANEQFF. CDR3 DNA: TGTGCCGGGAATCGTAGGGACAGGGTTGCCAATGAGCAGTTCTTC.

The CDR3 here is CASSRLAGVNNEQFF. In DNA, the CDR3 is TGCGCCAGCAGCCGACTAGCGGGAGTCAACAATGAGCAGTTCTTC. The J gene is TRBJ2-1, the V gene TRBV4-3, with 12 bases aligning to TRBD2. CDR1 is LGHNA and CDR2 is YSLEER in the germline V gene. The J segment lost 5 bases and the V segment lost 4 bases, leaving 3 bases of the junction unmatched. The length of the CDR3 is 15 residues.

The V gene is TRBV4-3, the J gene TRBJ2-1; 9 nucleotides agree with TRBD2. V lost 0 bases to trimming and J lost 5 bases; unmatched junction nucleotides: 11. Germline CDR1 reads LGHNA; CDR2 reads YSLEER. CDR3 length: 18 residues. The CDR3 nucleotides read TGCGCCAGCAGCCAAGAACCTAGCGGGGTTGTACGCGACAATGAGCAGTTCTTC. Translating gives CASSQEPSGVVRDNEQFF.

The V and J genes are TRBV4-2 and TRBJ1-5; a weak D match, TRBD1 (6 bases). Germline CDR1 LGHNA, CDR2 YNFKEQ. Trimming took off 4 bases at V and 0 bases at J, with 10 bases between the two ends. The CDR3 has 15 residues. The CDR3 is CASSPGENSNQPQHF. CDR3 nucleotide sequence: TGTGCCAGCAGCCCAGGGGAAAATAGCAATCAGCCCCAGCATTTT.

V is TRBV5-1 and J is TRBJ2-3; D unclear. The CDR3 covers 11 residues. Per germline, CDR1 SGHRS and CDR2 YFSETQ. Trimming removed 5 bases at V and 6 bases at J, with 7 bases between. CDR3 sequence (DNA): TGCGCCAGCAGAAGTCAGGATACGCAGTATTTT. Translating it yields CASRSQDTQYF.

Remarks on this clone: Its ends do not fully match the called genes, so a read error is possible. V usage is TRBV30 and J usage is TRBJ2-5; 9 nucleotides line up with TRBD1. The CDR3 is 14 amino acids. Germline CDR1 and CDR2: GTSNPN and SVGIG (reference sequence). CDR3 sequence reads: CAWSKKDRGENQYF. The CDR3 bases are TGTGCCTGGAGTAAAAAGGACAGGGGTGAGAACCAGTACTTC.

The chain links TRBV18 to TRBJ1-2, with 9 bases identical to TRBD1. Trimming removed 2 bases from V and 4 bases from J; junction bases left unmatched: 2. This CDR3 region has 14 residues. Germline lookup yields CDR1 KGHSH and CDR2 LQKENI. The CDR3 DNA sequence: TGTGCCAGCTCACCATCGACAGGGGGCTATGGCTACACCTTC. Translated, it gives CASSPSTGGYGYTF.

J is TRBJ2-7 and V is TRBV6-5, with D maybe TRBD2 (6 bases). This CDR3 has 13 amino acids. Germline loops: CDR1 MNHEY, CDR2 SVGAGI. V dropped 5 bases and J dropped 6 bases, with 14 bases sitting between them. The CDR3 here is CASSLGGGPEQYF. The CDR3 DNA reads as TGTGCCAGCAGTCTAGGAGGAGGGCCCGAGCAGTACTTC.

The chain has TRBV7-8 and TRBJ1-1; D gene uncertain. CDR3 length: 12 amino acids. The V gene's germline CDR1 is SGHVS and CDR2 FQNEAQ. With 2 bases removed from V and 4 bases from J, the gap between germline ends came to 5 bases. The CDR3 loop is CASSLYGTEAFF. In nucleotides, the CDR3 is TGTGCCAGCAGCTTATACGGCACTGAAGCTTTCTTT.

DNA for the CDR3: TGTGCCAGCAGTCCGACCAGGGAAACCTACGAGCAGTACTTC. Translation: CASSPTRETYEQYF. The chain links TRBV6-5 to TRBJ2-7; TRBD1 is a possible D gene (5 bases). The CDR3 consists of 14 residues. The germline V and J ends were trimmed by 5 bases and 2 bases, with 13 bases remaining between them. In germline, CDR1 is MNHEY, CDR2 SVGAGI.

The CDR3 nucleotides read TGTGCCAGTAGTTCGCGCCAGGTCGATGGCTACACCTTC. Its protein product is CASSSRQVDGYTF. V gene TRBV19 combines with J gene TRBJ1-2; D gene ambiguous. The V gene lost 5 bases and the J gene lost 6 bases, with 13 bases spanning the gap. CDR1 LNHDA and CDR2 SQIVND come from the germline V gene (reference sequence). The CDR3 runs to 13 residues.

CDR3 sequence: CASSLSSETQYF. The CDR3 DNA is TGTGCCAGCAGCTTGAGCTCGGAGACCCAGTACTTC. This chain uses TRBV5-4 with TRBJ2-5, with D unresolved. This CDR3 has 12 residues. V lost 1 base and J lost 5, with 6 bases in between. From germline, CDR1 is SGHNT and CDR2 YYREEE (reference sequence).

The rearrangement links TRBV6-4 to TRBJ1-1; tentatively, D is TRBD1 (6 bases). Trimming stripped 6 bases from V and 4 bases from J, with 15 bases between. The CDR3 is 14 residues long. Per the germline V gene, CDR1 is MRHNA and CDR2 is SNTAGT. As DNA, the CDR3 is TGTGCCAGCAGCGAGGAAGGGGGAACCACTGAAGCTTTCTTT. This encodes CASSEEGGTTEAFF.

The chain joins TRBV23-1 to TRBJ1-6; D possibly corresponds to TRBD1 (6 bases). TRBV23-1 is recorded as an ORF, its role being uncertain. V was cut by 6 bases and J by 0 bases, with 27 bases left in between. The CDR3 extends over 21 amino acids. This CDR3 is CASSPQGTAAWSSSYNSPLHF. In nucleotides, the CDR3 is TGCGCCAGCAGCCCGCAGGGGACCGCCGCGTGGTCGAGCTCCTATAATTCACCCCTCCACTTT.

As to this clone: Within the sample, other DNA sequences also encode this same CDR3. The chain links TRBV5-1 to TRBJ1-3; no firm D call. This CDR3 spans 14 amino acids. The ends were cut back, 0 bases at V and 0 bases at J, with 4 bases in the middle. Germline CDR1 SGHRS, CDR2 YFSETQ. The CDR3 DNA reads as TGCGCCAGCAGCTTGGACGGCTCTGGAAACACCATATATTTT. Translating gives CASSLDGSGNTIYF. The complete variable domain, with remaining parts taken from reference TRBV5-1 and TRBJ1-3, reads KAGVTQTPRYLIKTRGQQVTLSCSPISGHRSVSWYQQTPGQGLQFLFEYFSETQRNKGNFPGRFSGRQFSNSRSEMNVSTLELGDSALYLCASSLDGSGNTIYFGEGSWLTVV.

The J gene is TRBJ2-7, the V gene TRBV11-2, with a possible D match to TRBD2 (6 bases). Germline CDR1 SGHAT, CDR2 FQNNGV. V lost 3 bases and J lost 8, with 11 bases in between. There are 12 residues in the CDR3. The CDR3 loop reads CASSFGGKKQYF. CDR3 nucleotides: TGTGCCAGCAGCTTTGGGGGGAAGAAGCAGTACTTC.